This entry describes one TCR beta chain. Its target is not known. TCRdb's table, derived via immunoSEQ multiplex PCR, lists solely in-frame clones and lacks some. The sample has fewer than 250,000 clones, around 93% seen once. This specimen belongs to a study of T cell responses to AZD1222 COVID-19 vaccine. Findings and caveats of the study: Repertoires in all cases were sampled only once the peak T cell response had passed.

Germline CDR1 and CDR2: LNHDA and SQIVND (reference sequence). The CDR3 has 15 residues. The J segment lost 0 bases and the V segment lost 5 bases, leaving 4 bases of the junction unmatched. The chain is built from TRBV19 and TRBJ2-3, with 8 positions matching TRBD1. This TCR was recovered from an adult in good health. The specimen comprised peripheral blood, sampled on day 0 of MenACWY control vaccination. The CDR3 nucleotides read TGTGCCAGTAGTGGGACAGGATATAGCACAGATACGCAGTATTTT. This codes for CASSGTGYSTDTQYF.